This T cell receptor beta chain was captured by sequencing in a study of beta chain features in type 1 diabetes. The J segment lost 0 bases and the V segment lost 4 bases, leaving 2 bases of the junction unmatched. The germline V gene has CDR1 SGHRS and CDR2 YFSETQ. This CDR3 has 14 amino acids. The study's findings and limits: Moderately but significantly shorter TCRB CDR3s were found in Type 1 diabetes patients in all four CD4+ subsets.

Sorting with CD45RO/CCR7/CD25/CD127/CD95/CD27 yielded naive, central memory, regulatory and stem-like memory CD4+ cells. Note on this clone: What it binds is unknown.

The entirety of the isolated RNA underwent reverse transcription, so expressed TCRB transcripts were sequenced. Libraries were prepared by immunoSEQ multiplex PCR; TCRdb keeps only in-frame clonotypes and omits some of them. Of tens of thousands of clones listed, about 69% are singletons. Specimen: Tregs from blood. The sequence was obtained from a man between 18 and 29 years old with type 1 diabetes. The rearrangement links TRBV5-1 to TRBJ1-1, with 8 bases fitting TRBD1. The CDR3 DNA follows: TGCGCCAGCAGCGCGGGACAGGTGAACACTGAAGCTTTCTTT. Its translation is CASSAGQVNTEAFF. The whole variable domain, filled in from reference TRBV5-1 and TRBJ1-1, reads KAGVTQTPRYLIKTRGQQVTLSCSPISGHRSVSWYQQTPGQGLQFLFEYFSETQRNKGNFPGRFSGRQFSNSRSEMNVSTLELGDSALYLCASSAGQVNTEAFFGQGTRLTVV.